This is a list of T cell receptor beta chains from one sample in a study of CD8+ T cells in alopecia areata. Assay: immunoSEQ multiplex PCR; the TCRdb copy retains only in-frame clones and omits some. The data show approximately 210,000 clones, 50% to 75% seen once. Sequenced here: CD4+ T cells sorted from blood, sampled at week 4, from a patient treated with tofacitinib. Receptors were obtained from a human donor with alopecia areata. CDR3s include the opening cysteine and the closing phenylalanine or tryptophan. D genes are given only for firm matches. Some rows have no size entry. The others give once, few or many, or a class for an expanded clone.

v_call	clone_size	j_call	d_call	cdr3_aa	cdr3_nt
TRBV30	NA	TRBJ2-7	NA	CAPPDRGTYEQYF	TGTGCCCCCCCCGACCGGGGAACCTACGAGCAGTACTTC
TRBV29-1	NA	TRBJ2-3	TRBD2	CSVSGLAGGRTDTQYF	TGCAGCGTCTCGGGTTTAGCGGGGGGGAGGACAGATACGCAGTATTTT
TRBV29-1	NA	TRBJ2-7	TRBD2	CSTTSGGSYEQYF	TGCAGCACCACTAGCGGGGGATCGTACGAGCAGTACTTC
TRBV9	once	TRBJ2-7	NA	CASSPRGATYEQYF	TGTGCCAGCAGCCCTAGAGGGGCTACCTACGAGCAGTACTTC
TRBV30	NA	TRBJ2-3	NA	CAADQRLGNTQYF	TGTGCAGCGGACCAACGGCTGGGGAATACGCAGTATTTT
TRBV4-1	NA	TRBJ2-4	NA	CASSHPPGNLAKNIQYF	TGCGCCAGCAGCCACCCTCCAGGGAACCTAGCCAAAAACATTCAGTACTTC
TRBV7-9	NA	TRBJ2-7	TRBD1	CASSLGGRGRTYEQYF	TGTGCCAGCAGCTTAGGAGGCAGGGGGCGCACCTACGAGCAGTACTTC
TRBV9	NA	TRBJ2-4	TRBD1	CASSFSDRLYDIQYF	TGTGCCAGCAGCTTTTCGGACAGGTTGTACGACATTCAGTACTTC
TRBV10-2	few	TRBJ2-5	TRBD1	CASSAHSTGQETQYF	TGCGCCAGCAGCGCACACTCGACAGGGCAAGAGACCCAGTACTTC
TRBV9	NA	TRBJ1-2	TRBD1	CASSPRQGLGLYTF	TGTGCCAGCAGCCCAAGACAGGGGTTGGGGCTTTACACCTTC
TRBV2	NA	TRBJ2-1	NA	CASSRTSYHNEQFF	TGTGCCAGCAGTAGGACTTCGTACCACAATGAGCAGTTCTTC
TRBV7-3	few	TRBJ2-5	TRBD2	CASSSGLAGGETQYF	TGTGCCAGCAGCTCCGGACTAGCGGGGGGCGAGACCCAGTACTTC
TRBV5-1	NA	TRBJ2-5	NA	CASSANGPGQETQYF	TGCGCCAGCAGCGCGAACGGGCCAGGCCAAGAGACCCAGTACTTC
TRBV27	NA	TRBJ1-2	NA	CASSKGGGFYGYTF	TGTGCCAGCAGTAAAGGGGGGGGATTCTATGGCTACACCTTC
TRBV14	NA	TRBJ1-2	TRBD1	CASSPQDRTSNYGYTF	TGTGCCAGCAGCCCTCAGGACAGGACCTCTAACTATGGCTACACCTTC
TRBV15	NA	TRBJ2-3	TRBD2	CATSNGLAGKADTQYF	TGTGCCACCAGCAACGGACTAGCGGGCAAGGCAGATACGCAGTATTTT
TRBV23-1	NA	TRBJ2-7	TRBD1	CAGCTDRECPTYEQYF	TGCGCTGGCTGTACCGACAGGGAATGCCCAACCTACGAGCAGTACTTC
TRBV7-2	NA	TRBJ1-5	NA	CASSPLPTVLSNQPQHF	TGTGCCAGCAGCCCCCTCCCGACAGTCCTTAGCAATCAGCCCCAGCATTTT
TRBV27	NA	TRBJ2-3	NA	CASSLGIVRTDTQYF	TGTGCCAGCAGTTTGGGGATAGTCCGCACAGATACGCAGTATTTT
TRBV6-5	few	TRBJ1-5	NA	CASSTNSNQPQHF	TGTGCCAGCAGTACTAATAGCAATCAGCCCCAGCATTTT
TRBV5-1	NA	TRBJ2-2	NA	CASSLAGELFF	TGCGCCAGCAGCTTGGCCGGGGAGCTGTTTTTT
TRBV4-3	few	TRBJ2-7	TRBD2	CASSQRLAGAGEEQYF	TGCGCCAGCAGCCAACGCCTAGCGGGGGCAGGTGAAGAGCAGTACTTC
TRBV4-1	NA	TRBJ2-7	TRBD2	CASSPNGAGGPNEQYF	TGCGCCAGCAGCCCTAACGGAGCGGGGGGGCCTAACGAGCAGTACTTC
TRBV7-2	NA	TRBJ1-6	NA	CASSPGRNYNSPLHF	TGTGCCAGCAGCCCCGGACGCAATTATAATTCACCCCTCCACTTT
TRBV5-6	few	TRBJ2-1	NA	CASSGQRGNYNEQFF	TGTGCCAGCAGCGGACAGAGGGGGAACTACAATGAGCAGTTCTTC
TRBV7-2	NA	TRBJ2-7	TRBD1	CASNDRVRYEQYF	TGTGCCAGCAACGACAGGGTACGTTACGAGCAGTACTTC
TRBV25-1	NA	TRBJ2-7	NA	CASSGRGGEQYF	TGTGCCAGCAGTGGGAGGGGTGGCGAGCAGTACTTC
TRBV27	NA	TRBJ2-5	NA	CASRVTGAGETQYF	TGTGCCAGCAGGGTTACCGGGGCGGGGGAGACCCAGTACTTC
TRBV5-1	NA	TRBJ1-5	NA	CASSLVGGAQPQHF	TGCGCCAGCAGCTTGGTGGGGGGGGCGCAGCCCCAGCATTTT